Each of the 22 T cell receptor beta chains below was sequenced from the same sample in a study of blood T cell repertoires in COVID-19. The repertoire was sequenced with immunoSEQ multiplex PCR; TCRdb's copy has only in-frame clones and lacks some. The data contain fewer than 500,000 clones, about nine tenths of them singletons. What was sequenced was peripheral blood. Receptors originate from a woman aged 25 to 39 with active or convalescent COVID-19.

The chain has TRBV23-1 and TRBJ2-7, with TRBD1 matching 8 bases. TRBV23-1 is noted as an ORF with a role that remains uncertain. The CDR3 runs 15 residues. With 1 base clipped from V and 6 bases from J, the junction kept 8 bases outside the gene matches. CDR3 loop: CASSQWGVDRGEQYF. DNA for the CDR3: TGCGCCAGCAGTCAATGGGGGGTTGACAGGGGCGAGCAGTACTTC.

The chain is built from TRBV30 and TRBJ2-7; 8 bases align to TRBD1. CDR3 length: 16 residues. Germline V gene sequence: CDR1 GTSNPN, CDR2 SVGIG (reference sequence). Trimming took 3 bases from V and 3 from J; bases not matched to a gene: 13. CDR3 DNA sequence: TGTGCCTGGAGGGCTCAAATCGGACAGGGCTTCTACGAGCAGTACTTC. Translation: CAWRAQIGQGFYEQYF.

DNA for the CDR3: TGTGCCAGTAGTATTTCAGGGGGTGACACTGAAGCTTTCTTT. Translation gives CASSISGGDTEAFF. The chain couples TRBV19 to TRBJ1-1, with TRBD1 identical over 7 bases. This CDR3 region has 14 residues. Trimming removed 3 bases from V and 3 bases from J; junction bases left unmatched: 4. In germline, CDR1 is LNHDA, CDR2 SQIVND (reference sequence).

V gene TRBV19 combines with J gene TRBJ1-1; tentative D call: TRBD1 (5 bases). Germline loops: CDR1 LNHDA, CDR2 SQIVND (reference sequence). The CDR3 sequence is 15 residues long. V lost 9 bases to trimming and J lost 6 bases, with 23 bases between them. CDR3 nucleotide sequence: TGTGCCAGCAGATTAACCGGGACTACTGGCCCTGAAGCTTTCTTT. It yields the protein CASRLTGTTGPEAFF.

The chain carries TRBV10-2 and TRBJ2-1; TRBD2 agrees at 9 bases. CDR3 length: 15 residues. The germline V gene has CDR1 WSHSY and CDR2 SAAADI. Trimming took 7 bases from V and 7 from J; bases not matched to a gene: 11. This chain's CDR3 is CASTRGLAGTNEQFF. For the CDR3, the DNA is TGCGCCAGCACCAGGGGTCTAGCGGGAACAAATGAGCAGTTCTTC.

This clone was seen a few times. The rearrangement links TRBV5-6 to TRBJ1-3, with 7 bases aligning to TRBD1. The length of the CDR3 is 14 residues. Germline V lookup: CDR1 SGHDT, CDR2 YYEEEE. With V trimmed by 3 bases and J by 4 bases, 4 bases remained unmatched. The CDR3, as DNA: TGTGCCAGCAGCTCCACAGGGGTAGGAAACACCATATATTTT. This gives the protein CASSSTGVGNTIYF.

This chain joins TRBV21-1 and TRBJ1-2; TRBD1 is taken as the D call from the table, unchecked against the DNA. TRBV21-1 is a known pseudogene. The CDR3 sequence is 16 residues long. CDR3 in amino acids: CASSKESDRGLRGYTF. CDR3 nucleotide sequence: TGTGCCAGCAGCAAAGAGTCGGACAGGGGGCTTCGGGGCTACACCTTC.

This clone came up a few times. The V call is TRBV12-3 or TRBV12-4, the J call TRBJ2-2; D uncertain. Trimming took 7 bases from V and 3 from J, leaving 9 bases between them. This CDR3 is built from 13 residues. This CDR3 reads CASNRRDTGELFF. The CDR3 region has the DNA TGTGCCAGCAATCGACGGGACACCGGGGAGCTGTTTTTT.

This rearrangement joins TRBV5-1 to TRBJ2-1, with 14 bases identical to TRBD2. CDR1 and CDR2 from the germline V gene are SGHRS and YFSETQ. J lost 6 bases, V lost 0 bases, and 8 bases had no gene match. This CDR3 contains 18 residues. The CDR3 sequence: CASSLGLAGGPGVNEQFF. The CDR3 nucleotides read TGCGCCAGCAGCTTGGGACTAGCGGGGGGGCCGGGAGTCAATGAGCAGTTCTTC.

The chain has TRBV6-5 and TRBJ1-2; 7 bases agree with TRBD1. CDR1 MNHEY and CDR2 SVGAGI come from the germline V gene. CDR3 size: 14 residues. V gave up 5 bases and J gave up 0 bases; unmatched junction bases: 3. This CDR3 is CASSTGTANYGYTF. The CDR3 bases are TGTGCCAGCAGTACAGGGACAGCTAACTATGGCTACACCTTC.

The chain couples TRBV3-1 (or the pseudogene TRBV3-2) to TRBJ2-7; TRBD2 matches 9 bases. V lost 0 bases and J lost 4; bases outside the gene matches: 13. The length of the CDR3 is 18 residues. CDR1 is LGHDT, CDR2 YNNKEL, per germline (reference sequence). CDR3 protein: CASSQEGIGASGKYEQYF. Here the CDR3 DNA reads TGTGCCAGCAGCCAAGAAGGTATCGGGGCTAGCGGGAAGTACGAGCAGTACTTC.

This chain uses TRBV5-1 with TRBJ2-2, with TRBD1 identical over 11 bases. Germline V CDR1 and CDR2: SGHRS, YFSETQ. V dropped 5 bases and J dropped 4; count of bases not matched to a gene: 7. The CDR3 is 16 residues long. The CDR3 here is CASSYGQGAITGELFF. The CDR3 DNA follows: TGCGCCAGCAGTTACGGACAGGGGGCTATCACCGGGGAGCTGTTTTTT.

The J gene is TRBJ2-3, the V gene TRBV15, with D perhaps TRBD1 (5 bases). Trimming took 5 bases from V and 1 from J, leaving 16 bases between them. Per germline, CDR1 LNHNV and CDR2 YYDKDF (reference sequence). The CDR3 has 16 residues. This CDR3 reads CATSGHSGAGTDTQYF. CDR3 coding DNA: TGTGCCACCAGCGGCCACAGTGGGGCCGGCACAGATACGCAGTATTTT.

The chain carries TRBV6-2 or TRBV6-3 and TRBJ1-1; TRBD1 matches at 8 bases. Germline trimming cut 0 bases from V and 1 base from J; bases unmatched to any gene: 4. Germline V gives CDR1 MNHEY, CDR2 SVGEGT. The CDR3 runs to 16 residues. The CDR3, as DNA: TGTGCCAGCAGTTACTCGGCCGGGACAGGGAACACTGAAGCTTTCTTT. Translating it yields CASSYSAGTGNTEAFF.

The genes are TRBV29-1 and TRBJ2-2, with D perhaps matching TRBD1 (6 bases). V was trimmed by 7 bases and J by 1 base, leaving 10 bases between them. This CDR3 region has 13 residues. Germline V CDR1 and CDR2: SQVTM, ANQGSEA. This CDR3 is CSAVTGNTGELFF. The CDR3 bases are TGCAGCGCAGTGACAGGGAACACCGGGGAGCTGTTTTTT.

V usage is TRBV6-1 and J usage is TRBJ2-7; 8 nucleotides agree with TRBD1. The germline gives CDR1 MNHNS, CDR2 SASEGT. The CDR3 runs to 15 residues. J gave up 6 bases and V 2 bases, and 9 bases lay outside the gene matches. CDR3 sequence reads: CASSETGTGGAEQYF. For the CDR3, the DNA is TGTGCCAGCAGTGAAACCGGGACAGGAGGCGCCGAGCAGTACTTC.

V gene TRBV27 combines with J gene TRBJ2-5, with D tentatively TRBD2 (5 bases). The ends were cut back, 5 bases at V and 2 bases at J, with 12 bases in the middle. CDR1 is MNHEY, CDR2 SMNVEV, per germline (reference sequence). This CDR3 comprises 14 residues. CDR3 nucleotide sequence: TGTGCCAGCAGTCCAGCGGCAGCTCAAGAGACCCAGTACTTC. Amino acid sequence: CASSPAAAQETQYF.

CDR3 protein: CASSQEDRNYGYTF. CDR3 DNA: TGCGCCAGCAGCCAAGAGGACAGAAACTATGGCTACACCTTC. V and J are TRBV4-1 and TRBJ1-2; perhaps TRBD1 as D (6 bases). Trimming stripped 0 bases from V and 2 bases from J, with 7 bases between. CDR1 MGHRA and CDR2 YSYEKL come from the germline V gene. The CDR3 covers 14 residues.

The CDR3 loop reads CASSSSYIYTEAFF. CDR3 coding DNA: TGTGCCAGCAGCTCGTCATACATCTACACTGAAGCTTTCTTT. The genes are TRBV7-2 and TRBJ1-1; no clear D. The V end lost 4 bases, the J end lost 3 bases, and 12 bases lay between the germline ends. Germline V gives CDR1 SGHTA, CDR2 FQGNSA. The CDR3 runs to 14 residues.

The chain carries TRBV6-5 and TRBJ2-5, with TRBD2 matching over 7 bases. CDR3 length equals 13 residues. Trimming removed 6 bases from V and 3 bases from J; junction bases left unmatched: 4. Per the germline V gene, CDR1 is MNHEY and CDR2 is SVGAGI. DNA of the CDR3: TGTGCCAGCAGGAGCGGGGAAGAAGAGACCCAGTACTTC. It specifies CASRSGEEETQYF.

The V call is TRBV7-2, the J call TRBJ2-3, with D perhaps TRBD2 (6 bases). The CDR3 length is 15 residues. Germline CDR1 reads SGHTA; CDR2 reads FQGNSA. V was pared by 5 bases and J by 2 bases, with 14 bases between. The CDR3 spells CASSLGGTSTDTQYF. The CDR3 DNA reads as TGTGCCAGCAGCCTCGGCGGGACCTCCACAGATACGCAGTATTTT.

The rearrangement uses TRBV7-9 and TRBJ1-5; 11 bases align to TRBD1. With 5 bases clipped from V and 3 bases from J, the junction kept 6 bases outside the gene matches. Germline CDR1 reads SEHNR; CDR2 reads FQNEAQ (reference sequence). CDR3 length equals 16 residues. CDR3: CASSLGQGAINQPQHF. CDR3 coding DNA: TGTGCCAGCAGCCTAGGACAGGGGGCTATCAATCAGCCCCAGCATTTT.